Listed here are 23 T cell receptor beta chains from one sample, sequenced in a study of shared clonotypes between healthy human individuals. Repertoires were generated with immunoSEQ multiplex PCR, while TCRdb's copy carries only in-frame clones and drops some. This repertoire shows 470,000 or so clones, roughly 80% found once; its top ten account for roughly 13%. Sequenced input: PBMCs. The receptors come from a middle-aged woman in good health. Some clones in this sample may be carry-over from other donors' samples.

The chain has TRBV2 and TRBJ1-2; D uncertain. The CDR3 has 12 amino acids. Germline CDR1 is SNHLY and CDR2 is FYNNEI. V lost 9 bases, J lost 4 bases, and 12 bases lay in between. CDR3 nucleotide sequence: TGTGCCAGTGCAGACGTAAGCTATGGCTACACCTTC. Translating gives CASADVSYGYTF. Full variable domain (rest looked up from reference TRBV2 and TRBJ1-2): EPEVTQTPSHQVTQMGQEVILRCVPISNHLYFYWYRQILGQKVEFLVSFYNNEISEKSEIFDDQFSVERPDGSNFTLKIRSTKLEDSAMYFCASADVSYGYTFGSGTRLTVV.

This clone was counted once. This chain connects TRBV7-6 to TRBJ2-1; 7 bases are a match to TRBD2. Germline lookup yields CDR1 SGHVS and CDR2 FNYEAQ. There are 15 residues in the CDR3. Losses at the gene ends were 1 base for V and 7 bases for J; bases not matched to a gene: 7. CDR3 in amino acids: CASSLVPAGYNEQFF. The CDR3 nucleotides read TGTGCCAGCAGCTTAGTTCCAGCGGGGTATAATGAGCAGTTCTTC.

This clone was seen a few times. This chain links TRBV19 with TRBJ2-1; 8 nucleotides agree with TRBD1. The CDR3 consists of 15 residues. V shed 3 bases and J 7 bases; nucleotides not matched to a gene: 8. The germline CDR1 and CDR2 sequences are LNHDA and SQIVND (reference sequence). The CDR3 DNA sequence: TGTGCCAGTAGTATTCGTCAGGGGGCGAAAAATGAGCAGTTCTTC. Translating gives CASSIRQGAKNEQFF.

This clone was seen ten or more times. This sample includes further DNA sequences coding for the same CDR3. This chain uses TRBV7-6 with TRBJ2-7; possibly TRBD2 for D (6 bases). CDR1 and CDR2 from the germline V gene are SGHVS and FNYEAQ. V was pared by 0 bases and J by 2 bases, with 11 bases between. This CDR3 is 15 amino acids long. CDR3 nucleotide sequence: TGTGCCAGCAGCTTAGCACTAGGCGGGACCTACGAGCAGTACTTC. As protein: CASSLALGGTYEQYF. The variable domain in full, with the rest retrieved from reference TRBV7-6 and TRBJ2-7, is GAGVSQSPRYKVTKRGQDVALRCDPISGHVSLYWYRQALGQGPEFLTYFNYEAQQDKSGLPNDRFSAERPEGSISTLTIQRTEQRDSAMYRCASSLALGGTYEQYFGPGTRLTVT.

CDR3 in amino acids: CASSQALGQDTGELFF. CDR3 sequence (DNA): TGCGCCAGCAGCCAAGCCCTCGGACAAGACACCGGGGAGCTGTTTTTT. The chain carries TRBV4-3 and TRBJ2-2; D perhaps matches TRBD1 (5 bases). CDR3 length: 16 residues. CDR1 is LGHNA and CDR2 is YSLEER in the germline V gene. Between the trimmed V and J ends, which lost 1 base and 3 bases, there was a span of 12 bases.

The chain employs TRBV6-1 and TRBJ2-1, with 10 bases aligning to TRBD2. V shed 2 bases and J 0 bases; nucleotides not matched to a gene: 4. Germline assignment: CDR1 MNHNS and CDR2 SASEGT. This CDR3 region has 17 residues. CDR3 DNA sequence: TGTGCCAGCAGTGAAAGGTCTAGCGGGAGCTCCTACAATGAGCAGTTCTTC. Protein sequence: CASSERSSGSSYNEQFF.

The count of this clone is one. A read error is possible here, since a much larger clone lies one base away. The chain is built from TRBV7-2 and TRBJ2-3; 12 bases agree with TRBD2. The germline V gene has CDR1 SGHTA and CDR2 FQGNSA. The CDR3 has 16 residues. Here the CDR3 reads CSSSPRLAGATDTQYF. The CDR3 coding sequence is TGTTCCAGCAGCCCCCGACTAGCGGGAGCCACAGATACGCAGTATTTT.

The V gene is TRBV7-6, the J gene TRBJ2-1; possibly TRBD1 or TRBD2 for D (5 bases each). Trimming left V 2 bases short and J 5 bases short, with 16 bases between. The CDR3 covers 16 residues. Germline V gives CDR1 SGHVS, CDR2 FNYEAQ. CDR3 coding DNA: TGTGCCAGCAGCTTAAGGGACCCGCGGGCTGACAATGAGCAGTTCTTC. Translation gives CASSLRDPRADNEQFF. Drawing the rest from reference TRBV7-6 and TRBJ2-1, the complete variable domain is GAGVSQSPRYKVTKRGQDVALRCDPISGHVSLYWYRQALGQGPEFLTYFNYEAQQDKSGLPNDRFSAERPEGSISTLTIQRTEQRDSAMYRCASSLRDPRADNEQFFGPGTRLTVL.

V usage is TRBV5-4 and J usage is TRBJ1-4, with 9 bases matching TRBD1. The CDR3 has 14 residues. Germline assignment: CDR1 SGHNT and CDR2 YYREEE (reference sequence). Unmatched junction bases numbered 5, after V lost 3 bases and J lost 8 bases. The CDR3 DNA is TGTGCCAGCAGCTGGGGGACAGGGAGAGAAAAACTGTTTTTT. Residues: CASSWGTGREKLFF.

Regarding this clone: Only one base separates this from a far larger clonotype, so it likely reflects a read error. This chain links TRBV30 with TRBJ2-2; D is ambiguous. Trimming removed 2 bases from V and 6 bases from J, with 16 bases in between. The CDR3 covers 15 residues. Per the germline V gene, CDR1 is GTSNPN and CDR2 is SVGIG (reference sequence). The CDR3 nucleotides read TGTGCCTGGAGTATGACGATAGGGCGTCCCGGGGAGCTGTTTTTT. It encodes CAWSMTIGRPGELFF.

The chain joins TRBV6-6 to TRBJ2-2; TRBD1 might be the D (6 bases). The CDR3 sequence is 15 residues long. Germline assignment: CDR1 MNHNY and CDR2 SVGAGI (reference sequence). Trimming removed 5 bases at V and 0 bases at J, with 10 bases between. The CDR3 DNA is TGTGCCAGCAGTACAGGGATTTCGAACACCGGGGAGCTGTTTTTT. As protein: CASSTGISNTGELFF.

As for this clone: A far larger clone is only one base removed, so a read error is likely. The V gene is TRBV30, the J gene TRBJ1-2; D may be TRBD1 (6 bases). This CDR3 comprises 17 residues. The germline V gene encodes CDR1 GTSNPN and CDR2 SVGIG (reference sequence). The ends were cut back, 8 bases at V and 4 bases at J, with 29 bases in the middle. CDR3 residues: CARISPGTRGRGYGYTF. Here the CDR3 DNA reads TGTGCCCGGATCTCTCCGGGGACCAGGGGTCGGGGCTATGGCTACACCTTC.

The V call is TRBV11-2, the J call TRBJ2-1, with D unresolved. The germline V gene has CDR1 SGHAT and CDR2 FQNNGV. CDR3 length equals 13 residues. V lost 4 bases to trimming and J lost 4 bases, with 8 bases between them. CDR3 region: CASSSLTYNEQFF. Written as DNA, the CDR3 is TGTGCCAGCAGCTCCCTTACATACAATGAGCAGTTCTTC.

This clone appeared many times. The chain couples TRBV6-1 to TRBJ2-7; 7 positions match TRBD2. The germline CDR1 and CDR2 sequences are MNHNS and SASEGT. The V and J ends lost 8 bases and 0 bases, in that order; junction bases with no gene match: 7. The CDR3 runs 14 residues. This CDR3 is CASVSGFSSYEQYF. The CDR3 DNA sequence: TGTGCCAGCGTTAGCGGGTTCAGCTCCTACGAGCAGTACTTC.

This chain connects TRBV13 to TRBJ2-7; D remains unclear. V lost 9 bases and J 3 bases, leaving 12 bases between the germline ends. CDR1 PRHDT and CDR2 FYEKMQ come from the germline V gene (reference sequence). The CDR3 consists of 12 residues. The chain's CDR3 is CASTRTGYEQYF. The CDR3 DNA is TGTGCCAGTACCCGGACCGGCTACGAGCAGTACTTC.

For the CDR3, the DNA is TGTGCCAGTAGTATTCGGCGGGGTAGCAATCAGCCCCAGCATTTT. It encodes CASSIRRGSNQPQHF. The chain joins TRBV19 to TRBJ1-5; D gene uncertain. CDR3 length: 15 amino acids. V gave up 3 bases and J gave up 0 bases, with 9 bases separating them. Germline values: CDR1 LNHDA, CDR2 SQIVND (reference sequence).

This clone came up once. A much larger clonotype is one base distant, so this may be a read error. Other DNA sequences in the sample encode the same CDR3. V is TRBV5-1 and J is TRBJ2-3, with D uncertain. Germline V gene data show CDR1 as SGHRS and CDR2 as YFSETQ. The V and J ends lost 3 bases and 2 bases respectively, with 10 bases between them. The CDR3 sequence is 14 residues long. The CDR3 DNA follows: TGCGCCAGCAGCTCCCCACCCCTCACAGATACGCAGTATTTT. Its translation: CASSSPPLTDTQYF.

Notes on this clone: A far more abundant clone sits one base away, making this likely a read error. The V gene is TRBV29-1, the J gene TRBJ1-2, with D unresolved. V lost 4 bases and J lost 4, with 7 bases in between. CDR1 and CDR2 from the germline V gene are SQVTM and ANQGSEA. This CDR3 spans 11 amino acids. CDR3 nucleotides: TGCAGCGTTGTAGGACTCTATGGCTACACCTTC. Encoded protein: CSVVGLYGYTF. Filled out from reference TRBV29-1 and TRBJ1-2, the complete variable domain reads SAVISQKPSRDICQRGTSLTIQCQVDSQVTMMFWYRQQPGQSLTLIATANQGSEATYESGFVIDKFPISRPNLTFSTLTVSNMSPEDSSIYLCSVVGLYGYTFGSGTRLTVV.

This clone has more than one count but fewer than ten. The V gene is TRBV7-2, the J gene TRBJ1-1; D remains unclear. Deletions cut 5 bases from V and 4 bases from J, with 11 bases between. Germline CDR1 reads SGHTA; CDR2 reads FQGNSA. This CDR3 spans 13 amino acids. CDR3 protein: CASSPARFTEAFF. The CDR3 DNA is TGTGCCAGCAGCCCAGCTCGGTTCACTGAAGCTTTCTTT. Together with reference TRBV7-2 and TRBJ1-1, the CDR3 gives the full variable domain: GAGVSQSPSNKVTEKGKDVELRCDPISGHTALYWYRQSLGQGLEFLIYFQGNSAPDKSGLPSDRFSAERTGGSVSTLTIQRTQQEDSAVYLCASSPARFTEAFFGQGTRLTVV.

This chain uses TRBV7-2 with TRBJ1-5, with D perhaps TRBD1 (5 bases). Germline V gene lookup returns CDR1 SGHTA and CDR2 FQGNSA. This CDR3 has 14 amino acids. Trimming shortened V by 3 bases and J by 2 bases, and 8 bases separated the two germline ends. The CDR3 nucleotides read TGTGCCAGCAGCTTGGGGCAGCGCAATCAGCCCCAGCATTTT. Translation gives CASSLGQRNQPQHF.

As regards this clone: A far bigger clonotype differs at one base, so this is likely a read error. CDR3 bases: TGTGCCAGCGACGGGGGGCTCGATCATGAAAAACTGTTTTTT. Its protein is CASDGGLDHEKLFF. The genes are TRBV2 and TRBJ1-4; D possibly corresponds to TRBD1 (6 bases). V gave up 8 bases and J gave up 6 bases, with 16 bases separating them. Germline CDR1 is SNHLY and CDR2 is FYNNEI. The CDR3 spans 14 residues.

The chain recombines TRBV7-2 with TRBJ2-7; the match to TRBD2 covers 9 bases. The CDR3 spans 16 residues. Looked up from germline, CDR1 is SGHTA and CDR2 is FQGNSA. V shed 0 bases, J shed 1 base, and the junction held 4 bases outside the gene matches. CDR3 protein: CASSLALAGPSYEQYF. The CDR3 coding sequence is TGTGCCAGCAGCTTAGCGCTAGCGGGACCGTCCTACGAGCAGTACTTC.

The chain combines TRBV14 with TRBJ2-3; D gene uncertain. V was clipped by 5 bases and J by 4 bases, with 10 bases between them. Looked up from germline, CDR1 is SGHDN and CDR2 is FVKESK. This CDR3 is built from 13 residues. The CDR3 sequence: CASSKLRADTQYF. Written as DNA, the CDR3 is TGTGCCAGCAGCAAACTACGGGCAGATACGCAGTATTTT.